Each of the 5 T cell receptor beta chains below was sequenced from the same sample in a study of blood T cell repertoires in COVID-19. Clones were read by immunoSEQ multiplex PCR, and TCRdb kept only the in-frame ones, dropping some. The table has over 100,000 clones, about nine tenths seen once; the top ten hold more than 1.5%. Input material: peripheral blood. The origin of the receptors is a woman between 45 and 65 years old with COVID-19, enrolled during active disease.

The genes are TRBV12-5 and TRBJ2-3; D might be TRBD1 (6 bases). This CDR3 region has 14 residues. The germline V gene has CDR1 LGHNT and CDR2 FRNRAP. Trimming cost V 7 bases and J 2 bases, with 13 bases left between them. The CDR3 bases are TGTGCTAGTGCCCAAGGACAGTTCACAGATACGCAGTATTTT. Encoded protein: CASAQGQFTDTQYF.

V and J are TRBV7-8 and TRBJ2-3; D gene uncertain. CDR1 SGHVS and CDR2 FQNEAQ come from the germline V gene. The V end lost 2 bases, the J end lost 0 bases, and 6 bases lay between the germline ends. This CDR3 has 14 amino acids. CDR3 DNA: TGTGCCAGCAGCTTACTCGGTAGCACAGATACGCAGTATTTT. As protein: CASSLLGSTDTQYF.

The rearrangement joins TRBV7-8 to TRBJ2-7; 7 bases agree with TRBD2. CDR1 and CDR2 from the germline V gene are SGHVS and FQNEAQ. The V and J ends lost 1 base and 7 bases, in that order; junction bases with no gene match: 1. The CDR3 length is 12 residues. CDR3 DNA sequence: TGTGCCAGCAGCTTAGGGGGAGGGGAGCAGTACTTC. It is translated as CASSLGGGEQYF.

This clone appeared once. This chain uses TRBV6-5 with TRBJ2-7; 8 positions match TRBD1. CDR3 length equals 15 residues. CDR1 and CDR2 (germline): MNHEY, SVGAGI. J lost 4 bases, V lost 2 bases, and 7 bases had no gene match. DNA of the CDR3: TGTGCCAGCAGTTACACCGGACAGGGACCGTACGAGCAGTACTTC. Protein product: CASSYTGQGPYEQYF.

V is TRBV6-5 and J is TRBJ2-1; 8 bases are a match to TRBD2. The CDR3 has 16 amino acids. The V and J ends lost 4 bases and 0 bases, in that order; junction bases with no gene match: 5. In germline, CDR1 is MNHEY, CDR2 SVGAGI. CDR3 DNA: TGTGCCAGCAGTTTCGGGGGGGCCAACTCCTACAATGAGCAGTTCTTC. Translation gives CASSFGGANSYNEQFF.